These T cell receptor beta chains were read from a single sample in a study of neurological immune-mediated disorders. TCRdb fed the 5' RACE reads into MiXCR, producing one record per CDR3 protein. The table has 95,000 or so distinct CDR3 sequences, roughly 3.5% seen once; the top ten hold roughly 6%. Sample: PBMCs. These receptors all come from a woman between 18 and 29 years old with multiple sclerosis. The CDR3 runs from the conserved cysteine through the conserved F or W. D genes are given only for firm matches. Sizes are listed as once, few, many, or a class for an expanded clone.

abundance	v_gene	j_gene	d_gene	CDR3nt	CDR3aa
many	TRBV6-1	TRBJ2-2	TRBD1	TGTGCCAGCAGGTCGGGACAGGGAGACACCGGGGAGCTGTTTTTT	CASRSGQGDTGELFF
many	TRBV15	TRBJ1-4	-	TGTGCCACCAGCAGAGATCTTGAGGAAAAACTGTTTTTT	CATSRDLEEKLFF
few	TRBV11-1	TRBJ1-4	-	TGTGCCAGCAGCTTAAGTGCAACTAATGAAAAACTGTTTTTT	CASSLSATNEKLFF
many	TRBV5-6	TRBJ2-1	TRBD2	TGTGCCAGCAACGGACTAGCGGGATCCAGCTCCTACAATGAGCAGTTCTTC	CASNGLAGSSSYNEQFF
many	TRBV7-2	TRBJ2-3	-	TGTGCCAGCAGGCCCCCCCCTTCGGGACGGACGCAGTATTTT	CASRPPPSGRTQYF
many	TRBV4-2	TRBJ2-3	TRBD1	TGTGCCAGCAGCCAAGGTCGAGGACAGGGGTATTCAGATACGCAGTATTTT	CASSQGRGQGYSDTQYF
many	TRBV5-5	TRBJ1-2	-	TGTGCCAGCAGCCCAACGGACCACTGGGATGGCTACACCTTC	CASSPTDHWDGYTF
many	TRBV5-1	TRBJ2-1	-	TGCGCCAGCAGTCCCTATACTAATGAGCAGTTCTTC	CASSPYTNEQFF
many	TRBV7-3	TRBJ1-3	TRBD1	TGTGCCAGCAGCCCACAGGGGGCCGGCACCATATATTTT	CASSPQGAGTIYF
many	TRBV10-3	TRBJ1-1	TRBD1	TGTGCCATCAGATGGGACAGATTGCCGAACACTGAAGCTTTCTTT	CAIRWDRLPNTEAFF
many	TRBV20-1	TRBJ1-6	TRBD1	TGCAGTGCTAGAGGGGACAGCAATTCACCCCTCCACTTT	CSARGDSNSPLHF
many	TRBV20-1	TRBJ2-2	TRBD2	TGCAGTGTAGCTGCGGGAGGGACCGGGGAGCTGTTTTTT	CSVAAGGTGELFF
many	TRBV5-5	TRBJ1-2	-	TGTGCCAGCAGCTTGGAGGCAGGTTATGGCTACACCTTC	CASSLEAGYGYTF
many	TRBV15	TRBJ2-3	TRBD1	TGTGCCACCAGCTGGACAGGGGGCACAGATACGCAGTATTTT	CATSWTGGTDTQYF
many	TRBV21-1	TRBJ1-3	-	TGTGCCAGCAGCACTGAGAGACAGGGGGCAAGAAACACCATATATTTT	CASSTERQGARNTIYF